This T cell receptor (beta chain) came from a study of PD-L1 blockade in urothelial cancer. As for this clone: What it recognizes is unknown.

This CDR3 has 17 amino acids. The germline CDR1 and CDR2 sequences are SGHRS and YFSETQ. Trimming at V came to 4 bases and at J to 2 bases, leaving 4 bases not matched to a gene. Sequencing used immunoSEQ multiplex PCR; TCRdb keeps in-frame clones, though not all of them. The table lists 45,000 to 50,000 clones, roughly 80% of them singletons. Sample time point: pretreatment peripheral blood. Regarding the study as a whole: Patients who had durable benefit saw their tumor-associated blood clones expand more at 3 weeks.

The chain links TRBV5-1 to TRBJ2-3; TRBD2 agrees at 16 bases. The TCR comes from a man between 50 and 59 years old with urothelial cancer. The material sequenced was PBMCs, taken around atezolizumab (anti-PD-L1) treatment. The CDR3 spells CASSRGLAGGNTDTQYF. CDR3 coding DNA: TGCGCCAGCAGCCGGGGACTAGCGGGGGGGAACACAGATACGCAGTATTTT.